One sample yielded the 2 T cell receptor beta chains listed below, sequenced in a study of T cell responses to AZD1222 COVID-19 vaccine. Generated by immunoSEQ multiplex PCR, the TCRdb table keeps only in-frame clones and is missing some. The table includes 120,000 to 150,000 clones, 85% to 95% detected once. Sample: peripheral blood, taken on day 0 of AZD1222 vaccination. The receptors stem from an adult in good health.

The chain employs TRBV5-1 and TRBJ1-1, with unresolved D. Germline loops: CDR1 SGHRS, CDR2 YFSETQ. The V gene lost 0 bases and the J gene lost 0 bases, with 9 bases spanning the gap. This CDR3 is built from 15 residues. CDR3 in DNA: TGCGCCAGCAGCTTGGGGGCAGTAGTGAACACTGAAGCTTTCTTT. This translates into CASSLGAVVNTEAFF.

The chain employs TRBV19 and TRBJ1-1; TRBD1 might be the D (5 bases). The V end was cut by 9 bases, the J end by 1 base, with 15 bases between. CDR3 length: 14 amino acids. The germline V gene encodes CDR1 LNHDA and CDR2 SQIVND (reference sequence). The CDR3 loop is CASRGDLENTEAFF. CDR3 nucleotide sequence: TGTGCCAGCCGCGGGGACCTGGAGAACACTGAAGCTTTCTTT. Based on the CDR3 plus reference TRBV19 and TRBJ1-1, the full variable domain is DGGITQSPKYLFRKEGQNVTLSCEQNLNHDAMYWYRQDPGQGLRLIYYSQIVNDFQKGDIAEGYSVSREKKESFPLTVTSAQKNPTAFYLCASRGDLENTEAFFGQGTRLTVV.